The clone carrying this T cell receptor (beta chain) has just a few counts. These data are taken from a study of cytomegalovirus exposure and HLA in healthy donors. Clones were read by immunoSEQ multiplex PCR, and TCRdb kept only the in-frame ones, dropping some. Here the sample spans 350,000 or so clones, roughly 89% being singletons. The CDR3 spans 14 residues. Germline lookup yields CDR1 SGHRS and CDR2 YFSETQ. V lost 0 bases and J 8 bases, leaving 14 bases between the germline ends. The chain carries TRBV5-1 and TRBJ1-2; maybe TRBD1 (5 bases). The sample consisted of PBMCs. The clonotype was recovered from a young woman in good health and CMV-seronegative. The CDR3 DNA reads as TGCGCCAGCAGCTTGGCGACAGCTAATCTGGGCTACACCTTC. It specifies CASSLATANLGYTF.